What follows are 22 T cell receptor beta chains derived from one specimen sequenced in a study of blood T cell repertoires in COVID-19. Assay: immunoSEQ multiplex PCR; the TCRdb copy retains only in-frame clones and omits some. This sample has 350,000 or so clones, with around nine tenths found just once. Input material: PBMCs or T cells enriched from blood (not recorded which). The receptors originated from a woman in her twenties or thirties who had been exposed to COVID-19.

This rearrangement joins TRBV5-6 to TRBJ2-1; no reliable D call. The germline gives CDR1 SGHDT, CDR2 YYEEEE. V was shortened by 2 bases and J by 6 bases, with 9 bases between the two germline ends. CDR3 size: 13 residues. CDR3 amino acids: CASSFLVSNEQFF. In nucleotides, the CDR3 is TGTGCCAGCAGCTTTTTAGTGAGCAATGAGCAGTTCTTC. The complete variable domain, with remaining parts taken from reference TRBV5-6 and TRBJ2-1, reads DAGVTQSPTHLIKTRGQQVTLRCSPKSGHDTVSWYQQALGQGPQFIFQYYEEEERQRGNFPDRFSGHQFPNYSSELNVNALLLGDSALYLCASSFLVSNEQFFGPGTRLTVL.

The chain couples TRBV19 to TRBJ2-2, with D tentatively TRBD2 (5 bases). Germline lookup yields CDR1 LNHDA and CDR2 SQIVND (reference sequence). The CDR3 totals 13 residues. V gave up 11 bases and J gave up 4 bases, with 14 bases separating them. This CDR3 is CACRGISTGELFF. As DNA, the CDR3 is TGTGCCTGCCGAGGGATTAGCACCGGGGAGCTGTTTTTT.

This rearrangement joins TRBV11-3 to TRBJ2-7, with D unresolved. Trimming stripped 5 bases from V and 1 base from J, with 12 bases between. The CDR3 extends over 14 amino acids. Germline V gene data show CDR1 as SGHNT and CDR2 as YENEEA. CDR3 nucleotide sequence: TGTGCCAGCAGCCCGACAAGAAGTTCCTACGAGCAGTACTTC. This codes for CASSPTRSSYEQYF.

V and J are TRBV28 and TRBJ2-7; D may be TRBD2 (6 bases). The V end lost 5 bases, the J end lost 3 bases, and 20 bases lay between the germline ends. The CDR3 sequence is 16 residues long. Germline assignment: CDR1 MDHEN and CDR2 SYDVKM. CDR3 DNA sequence: TGTGCCAGCAGTAACCCTAGCGACCCTCACCGCTACGAGCAGTACTTC. Its translation: CASSNPSDPHRYEQYF. Drawing the rest from reference TRBV28 and TRBJ2-7, the complete variable domain is DVKVTQSSRYLVKRTGEKVFLECVQDMDHENMFWYRQDPGLGLRLIYFSYDVKMKEKGDIPEGYSVSREKKERFSLILESASTNQTSMYLCASSNPSDPHRYEQYFGPGTRLTVT.

This chain links TRBV3-1 (or the pseudogene TRBV3-2) with TRBJ1-2; D gene ambiguous. The CDR3 sequence is 13 residues long. Germline CDR1 LGHDT, CDR2 YNNKEL (reference sequence). V shed 0 bases and J shed 8 bases, with 10 bases lying between them. The CDR3 here is CASSQERRGGYTF. The CDR3 coding sequence is TGTGCCAGCAGCCAAGAGAGGCGAGGAGGCTACACCTTC.

The V and J genes are TRBV28 and TRBJ1-2, with TRBD1 identical over 10 bases. Germline CDR1 MDHEN, CDR2 SYDVKM. The CDR3 sequence is 13 residues long. The CDR3 loop reads CAIKETGGRGYTF. CDR3 nucleotides: TGTGCAATAAAAGAGACAGGGGGCCGTGGCTACACCTTC.

This chain uses TRBV27 with TRBJ2-1; D may be TRBD2 (7 bases). The CDR3 loop spans 15 amino acids. Trimming stripped 5 bases from V and 2 bases from J, with 13 bases between. Germline loops: CDR1 MNHEY, CDR2 SMNVEV (reference sequence). CDR3 coding DNA: TGTGCCAGCAGTAGGGGGGGACTACCCTACAATGAGCAGTTCTTC. Translation gives CASSRGGLPYNEQFF.

This clone was seen once. The chain joins TRBV19 to TRBJ2-2; 9 nucleotides agree with TRBD2. The CDR3 spans 15 residues. The ends lost 4 bases at V and 1 base at J; junction bases unmatched: 1. The germline gives CDR1 LNHDA, CDR2 SQIVND (reference sequence). CDR3 sequence: CASSKTSGNTGELFF. The CDR3 DNA reads TGTGCCAGTAGTAAGACTAGCGGGAACACCGGGGAGCTGTTTTTT.

V usage is TRBV15 and J usage is TRBJ2-6, with 9 bases aligning to TRBD1. The junction had 3 bases not matched to a gene; V was cut back by 5 bases and J by 1 base. The CDR3 is 16 amino acids. The germline V gene encodes CDR1 LNHNV and CDR2 YYDKDF (reference sequence). CDR3 nucleotides: TGTGCCACCAGCCGGGACAGGGAATCTGGGGCCAACGTCCTGACTTTC. Its translation: CATSRDRESGANVLTF.

This chain joins TRBV18 and TRBJ1-5; D is unresolved. Per germline, CDR1 KGHSH and CDR2 LQKENI. This CDR3 has 17 residues. V was clipped by 2 bases and J by 5 bases, with 19 bases between them. Here the CDR3 DNA reads TGTGCCAGCTCACCAAGTGAAGCCTGGTTCGGGGATCAGCCCCAGCATTTT. Its protein product is CASSPSEAWFGDQPQHF.

J is TRBJ2-2 and V is TRBV19, with TRBD1 matching over 9 bases. The germline gives CDR1 LNHDA, CDR2 SQIVND (reference sequence). The CDR3 consists of 12 residues. V lost 3 bases and J lost 12; bases outside the gene matches: 2. The CDR3 nucleotides read TGTGCCAGTAGTATGGACAGGGGAAAGCTGTTTTTT. The encoded protein is CASSMDRGKLFF.

The sample holds one count of this clone. V gene TRBV6-5 combines with J gene TRBJ2-5; D ambiguous. Germline V lookup: CDR1 MNHEY, CDR2 SVGAGI. V lost 6 bases, J lost 5 bases, and 13 bases lay in between. The length of the CDR3 is 13 residues. The CDR3 reads CASRSDIQETQYF. CDR3 bases: TGTGCCAGCAGGTCTGATATACAGGAGACCCAGTACTTC.

The genes are TRBV6-1 and TRBJ1-6; the D gene is possibly TRBD1 (6 bases). In germline, CDR1 is MNHNS, CDR2 SASEGT. The CDR3 length is 18 residues. V was cut by 4 bases and J by 0 bases, with 16 bases left in between. The CDR3 protein is CASSAENRASSYNSPLHF. CDR3 bases: TGTGCCAGCAGTGCGGAGAACAGGGCAAGCTCCTATAATTCACCCCTCCACTTT.

The V gene is TRBV19, the J gene TRBJ1-5; 8 bases are shared with TRBD1. V gave up 3 bases and J gave up 7 bases; unmatched junction bases: 8. The germline gives CDR1 LNHDA, CDR2 SQIVND (reference sequence). CDR3 size: 15 residues. CDR3 region: CASSIVTGGGQPQHF. The CDR3 DNA sequence: TGTGCCAGTAGTATCGTTACAGGGGGTGGGCAGCCCCAGCATTTT.

The rearrangement links TRBV29-1 to TRBJ1-4; possibly TRBD1 for D (5 bases). This CDR3 spans 12 amino acids. Germline V gene sequence: CDR1 SQVTM, CDR2 ANQGSEA. V lost 7 bases to trimming and J lost 8 bases, with 14 bases between them. The CDR3 reads CSAQVEGEKLFF. CDR3 bases: TGCAGCGCCCAGGTGGAGGGGGAAAAACTGTTTTTT. Variable domain in full (rest from reference TRBV29-1 and TRBJ1-4): SAVISQKPSRDICQRGTSLTIQCQVDSQVTMMFWYRQQPGQSLTLIATANQGSEATYESGFVIDKFPISRPNLTFSTLTVSNMSPEDSSIYLCSAQVEGEKLFFGSGTQLSVL.

The rearrangement links TRBV30 to TRBJ1-5, with D possibly TRBD1 on 5 matching bases. Looked up from germline, CDR1 is GTSNPN and CDR2 is SVGIG (reference sequence). V shed 1 base and J shed 3 bases, with 10 bases lying between them. The CDR3 has 14 amino acids. In DNA, the CDR3 is TGTGCCTGGAGTGAAGGGACTACCAATCAGCCCCAGCATTTT. This translates into CAWSEGTTNQPQHF.

Only one count was recorded for this clone. The J gene is TRBJ1-2, the V gene TRBV7-9, with D perhaps TRBD1 (5 bases). Trimming cost V 0 bases and J 6 bases, with 8 bases left between them. The CDR3 length is 13 residues. CDR1 is SEHNR and CDR2 is FQNEAQ in the germline V gene (reference sequence). The CDR3 is CASSLASRDGYTF. In DNA form, the CDR3 reads TGTGCCAGCAGCTTAGCCTCCAGGGATGGCTACACCTTC. Based on the CDR3 plus reference TRBV7-9 and TRBJ1-2, the full variable domain is DTGVSQNPRHKITKRGQNVTFRCDPISEHNRLYWYRQTLGQGPEFLTYFQNEAQLEKSRLLSDRFSAERPKGSFSTLEIQRTEQGDSAMYLCASSLASRDGYTFGSGTRLTVV.

A few counts support this clone. The chain links TRBV10-3 to TRBJ2-3, with 8 bases matching TRBD1. The CDR3 runs to 16 residues. J lost 0 bases, V lost 2 bases, and 4 bases had no gene match. The germline V gene has CDR1 ENHRY and CDR2 SYGVKD. The chain's CDR3 is CAISEGGQASTDTQYF. In DNA form, the CDR3 reads TGTGCCATCAGTGAGGGGGGACAGGCAAGCACAGATACGCAGTATTTT.

The chain combines TRBV7-9 with TRBJ1-5; D gene ambiguous. The V end was cut by 1 base, the J end by 2 bases, with 15 bases between. Germline values: CDR1 SEHNR, CDR2 FQNEAQ (reference sequence). The CDR3 runs to 17 residues. The CDR3 protein is CASSLGSAVSGNQPQHF. DNA for the CDR3: TGTGCCAGCAGCTTAGGGTCGGCGGTCTCGGGCAATCAGCCCCAGCATTTT.

A single count supports this clone. The chain recombines TRBV12-3 or TRBV12-4 with TRBJ2-7; D not certain. The length of the CDR3 is 12 residues. V gave up 5 bases and J gave up 4 bases, with 9 bases separating them. The CDR3, as DNA: TGTGCCAGCAGTACAGCTTCTTACGAGCAGTACTTC. It encodes CASSTASYEQYF.

Concerning this clone itself: The junction does not match germline at one end; this may be a read error. The V and J genes are TRBV11-2 and TRBJ2-5; unclear D gene. The CDR3 is made up of 16 amino acids. Germline V CDR1 and CDR2: SGHAT, FQNNGV. CDR3 protein: CASSLDIGSIGETQYF. CDR3 coding DNA: TGTGCCAGCAGCCTAGATATCGGTAGCATCGGCGAGACCCAGTACTTC.

CDR3 residues: CASSLAGVPAYEQYF. The CDR3 nucleotides read TGCGCCAGCAGCTTGGCAGGGGTTCCTGCCTACGAGCAGTACTTC. The V and J genes are TRBV5-1 and TRBJ2-7, with D tentatively TRBD1 (6 bases). CDR1 and CDR2 (germline): SGHRS, YFSETQ. V lost 0 bases, J lost 2 bases, and 12 bases lay in between. This CDR3 spans 15 amino acids.